The next 3 T cell receptor beta chains were all read from a single sample in a study of CD8+ T cells in alopecia areata. RNA was isolated and reverse transcribed to cDNA, the sequencing template. Using immunoSEQ multiplex PCR, the repertoire was profiled, and TCRdb retains in-frame clones only, with some absent. Among some 200,000 clones, 59% were seen once, and the ten largest hold around 15%. Here the sequenced sample was CD4+ T cells sorted from blood, taken at week 0. Receptors were obtained from a human donor with alopecia areata.

CDR3 sequence (DNA): TGTGCCAGCAGCCAAACAGGGGGCGTCGGCGGGGAGCTGTTTTTT. Its translation is CASSQTGGVGGELFF. The V call is TRBV4-2, the J call TRBJ2-2; 9 bases agree with TRBD1. J was trimmed by 7 bases and V by 2 bases; bases with no gene match: 5. CDR1 and CDR2 from the germline V gene are LGHNA and YNFKEQ. This CDR3 comprises 15 residues.

The CDR3 reads CASSLAGGDEQYF. CDR3 sequence (DNA): TGTGCCAGCAGCTTAGCCGGGGGGGACGAGCAGTACTTC. The V and J genes are TRBV7-9 and TRBJ2-7; 8 nucleotides agree with TRBD2. Germline loops: CDR1 SEHNR, CDR2 FQNEAQ (reference sequence). The CDR3 spans 13 residues. The V and J ends lost 0 bases and 5 bases, in that order; junction bases with no gene match: 0.

The chain uses TRBV30 and TRBJ1-5; D may be TRBD1 (5 bases). This CDR3 is 16 amino acids long. Trimming removed 2 bases at V and 0 bases at J, with 14 bases between. Germline V gene sequence: CDR1 GTSNPN, CDR2 SVGIG (reference sequence). CDR3 region: CAWSKTAGYSNQPQHF. The DNA for the CDR3 is TGTGCCTGGAGTAAGACAGCAGGATATAGCAATCAGCCCCAGCATTTT.